This T cell receptor (beta chain) was sequenced for a study of blood T cells in healthy people across ages. Germline loops: CDR1 ENHRY, CDR2 SYGVKD. The CDR3 runs 14 residues. V trimming: 0 bases; J trimming: 10 bases; junction bases outside the gene matches: 5. Through a sample-barcoded 5' primer and a J-beta primer mix, a second PCR was run for roughly 7 to 12 cycles. CDR3-containing paired-end reads numbering at least 2.5 million came from each sample. A single record per CDR3 protein comes from TCRdb applying MiXCR to the 5' RACE reads. The table records 1.5 million or so distinct CDR3 sequences, approximately 39% of them present only once. Overall study results and limits: Long-lived donors had more naive CD4+ cells and higher diversity than aged donors.

Turning to this clonotype: Its matching antigen is unknown.

Source material: blood. The V call is TRBV10-3, the J call TRBJ1-4, with TRBD1 matching 7 bases. The receptor was isolated from a woman between 18 and 30 years old in good health. CDR3 DNA: TGTGCCATCAGTGAGTCCCCCCGGGACAGAAAACTGTTTTTT. Amino acids: CAISESPRDRKLFF.